These T cell receptor beta chains were read from a single sample in a study of vaccination effects on CD4 cells after COVID-19. Which antigens these TCRs recognize remains unknown. This table comes from immunoSEQ multiplex PCR, and its TCRdb copy is limited to in-frame clones, with some not included. This table holds around 53,000 clones, around three quarters found once. The sample in question was CD4+ T cells from PBMCs cultured without peptide, obtained after COVID-19 vaccination. All receptors come from a human donor who had a prior SARS-CoV-2 infection. Each CDR3 is given with its conserved first and last residue. The order of the fields is CDR3 protein, CDR3 length, J gene, V gene.

cdr3_aa: CASSQDRGGARETQYF
cdr3_length: 16
j_call: TRBJ2-5
v_call: TRBV3-1/TRBV3-2

cdr3_aa: CASSFRAQRDTQYF
cdr3_length: 14
j_call: TRBJ2-3
v_call: TRBV6-2/TRBV6-3

cdr3_aa: CASSLQGYSYNEQFF
cdr3_length: 15
j_call: TRBJ2-1
v_call: TRBV7-2

cdr3_aa: CASSSQETQYF
cdr3_length: 11
j_call: TRBJ2-5
v_call: TRBV7-2

cdr3_aa: CSVGGTDRFGELFF
cdr3_length: 14
j_call: TRBJ2-2
v_call: TRBV29-1

cdr3_aa: CASSLGGGRTEAFF
cdr3_length: 14
j_call: TRBJ1-1
v_call: TRBV7-2

cdr3_aa: CSVVRWQQETQYF
cdr3_length: 13
j_call: TRBJ2-5
v_call: TRBV29-1

cdr3_aa: CASKGDEQYF
cdr3_length: 10
j_call: TRBJ2-7
v_call: TRBV19

cdr3_aa: CASSPSTDTQYF
cdr3_length: 12
j_call: TRBJ2-3
v_call: TRBV18

cdr3_aa: CASSLSSGRAGEQYF
cdr3_length: 15
j_call: TRBJ2-7
v_call: TRBV5-1

cdr3_aa: CASSQNTGYLHF
cdr3_length: 12
j_call: TRBJ1-6
v_call: TRBV3-1/TRBV3-2

cdr3_aa: CASSHPQGNRLNTEAFF
cdr3_length: 17
j_call: TRBJ1-1
v_call: TRBV3-1/TRBV3-2

cdr3_aa: CASRDGGGTSTDTQYF
cdr3_length: 16
j_call: TRBJ2-3
v_call: TRBV6-6

cdr3_aa: CASSLMNGLAAYEQYF
cdr3_length: 16
j_call: TRBJ2-7
v_call: TRBV7-2

cdr3_aa: CASGQGTGGYTF
cdr3_length: 12
j_call: TRBJ1-2
v_call: TRBV6-5

cdr3_aa: CASSLWTGPGELFF
cdr3_length: 14
j_call: TRBJ2-2
v_call: TRBV18

cdr3_aa: CASSLGPSRGTDTQYF
cdr3_length: 16
j_call: TRBJ2-3
v_call: TRBV5-1

cdr3_aa: CASRGGFFNEKLFF
cdr3_length: 14
j_call: TRBJ1-4
v_call: TRBV6-5

cdr3_aa: CASSQGHGTQYF
cdr3_length: 12
j_call: TRBJ2-5
v_call: TRBV3-1/TRBV3-2

cdr3_aa: CASSQEPGQGDGETQYF
cdr3_length: 17
j_call: TRBJ2-5
v_call: TRBV4-3

cdr3_aa: CASSEGISGNTIYF
cdr3_length: 14
j_call: TRBJ1-3
v_call: TRBV6-1

cdr3_aa: CAISGIGYNQPQHF
cdr3_length: 14
j_call: TRBJ1-5
v_call: TRBV10-3

cdr3_aa: CASSPRVGAGGPGEQFF
cdr3_length: 17
j_call: TRBJ2-1
v_call: TRBV7-2

cdr3_aa: CASSQGLAGTGELFF
cdr3_length: 15
j_call: TRBJ2-2
v_call: TRBV7-2

cdr3_aa: CASGLITVRQGGSGNTIYF
cdr3_length: 19
j_call: TRBJ1-3
v_call: TRBV12-5

cdr3_aa: CASSPWTAISYEQYF
cdr3_length: 15
j_call: TRBJ2-7
v_call: TRBV27

cdr3_aa: CASSQGLAGLGDTQYF
cdr3_length: 16
j_call: TRBJ2-3
v_call: TRBV4-2

cdr3_aa: CATSDLWAGNEKLFF
cdr3_length: 15
j_call: TRBJ1-4
v_call: TRBV24-1

cdr3_aa: CASSADPNYGYTF
cdr3_length: 13
j_call: TRBJ1-2
v_call: TRBV6-6

cdr3_aa: CSVEGDGTYEQYF
cdr3_length: 13
j_call: TRBJ2-7
v_call: TRBV29-1

cdr3_aa: CASSRTPGLAGDEQYF
cdr3_length: 16
j_call: TRBJ2-7
v_call: TRBV4-1

cdr3_aa: CASSQDRNRGYGYTF
cdr3_length: 15
j_call: TRBJ1-2
v_call: TRBV4-3

cdr3_aa: CASSSRGGTSESYEQYF
cdr3_length: 17
j_call: TRBJ2-7
v_call: TRBV19

cdr3_aa: CASSLGLAGGQYEQYF
cdr3_length: 16
j_call: TRBJ2-7
v_call: TRBV7-9

cdr3_aa: CASSPGVRRGAVNEQFF
cdr3_length: 17
j_call: TRBJ2-1
v_call: TRBV18

cdr3_aa: CASSLREADEAFF
cdr3_length: 13
j_call: TRBJ1-1
v_call: TRBV12-3/TRBV12-4

cdr3_aa: CASSHHGTGEEKLFF
cdr3_length: 15
j_call: TRBJ1-4
v_call: TRBV3-1/TRBV3-2

cdr3_aa: CASSRQVNTGELFF
cdr3_length: 14
j_call: TRBJ2-2
v_call: TRBV3-1/TRBV3-2

cdr3_aa: CSVVFGLAGVYNEQFF
cdr3_length: 16
j_call: TRBJ2-1
v_call: TRBV29-1

cdr3_aa: CASSVGSLFQNTGELFF
cdr3_length: 17
j_call: TRBJ2-2
v_call: TRBV9

cdr3_aa: CASNPSGGRARGEQFF
cdr3_length: 16
j_call: TRBJ2-1
v_call: TRBV6-2/TRBV6-3

cdr3_aa: CASSRQGAEQPQHF
cdr3_length: 14
j_call: TRBJ1-5
v_call: TRBV6-2/TRBV6-3

cdr3_aa: CSVEEQRGKGYTF
cdr3_length: 13
j_call: TRBJ1-2
v_call: TRBV29-1

cdr3_aa: CASSQVRGNGYTF
cdr3_length: 13
j_call: TRBJ1-2
v_call: TRBV4-1

cdr3_aa: CASSVGLASDTQYF
cdr3_length: 14
j_call: TRBJ2-3
v_call: TRBV9

cdr3_aa: CASSLDVGGNEKLFF
cdr3_length: 15
j_call: TRBJ1-4
v_call: TRBV5-1

cdr3_aa: CASRNRAERTDTQYF
cdr3_length: 15
j_call: TRBJ2-3
v_call: TRBV5-4

cdr3_aa: CASTPRGGQYNEQFF
cdr3_length: 15
j_call: TRBJ2-1
v_call: TRBV9

cdr3_aa: CASSLTPHQPQHF
cdr3_length: 13
j_call: TRBJ1-5
v_call: TRBV7-3

cdr3_aa: CATSRDGVPSNQPQHF
cdr3_length: 16
j_call: TRBJ1-5
v_call: TRBV15